Reported below is one TCR beta chain. Its antigen is not identified. Via MiXCR, TCRdb re-called the 5' RACE reads, giving one row per CDR3 protein. The table lists approximately 330,000 distinct CDR3 sequences, approximately 4% of them singletons, with around 23% in the top ten. Trimming pared 2 bases from V and 2 bases from J, leaving 5 bases between. The CDR3 totals 13 residues. Looked up from germline, CDR1 is SGHVS and CDR2 is FNYEAQ. This entry is derived from a study of T cells after yellow fever vaccination. About the research overall: SMART-Seq v4 Ultra Low Input served to prepare low-cell-number fractions.

The study, taken as a whole, reports: Clones from primary vaccination mostly reappeared after the booster (96% CD4, around 90% CD8). The secondary response was weaker but peaked faster, day 5 versus 15. In FACS-sorted repertoires, abundant clonotypes from the bulk population could appear as contaminants.

The V gene is TRBV7-6, the J gene TRBJ2-3, with D unclear. The receptor was isolated from a man aged 18 to 30 who received the YFV17D yellow fever vaccine. The sample consisted of PBMCs, taken 5 days after the yellow fever booster vaccination. The CDR3 region has the DNA TGTGCCAGCAGCTTACGGAACACAGATACGCAGTATTTT. Protein product: CASSLRNTDTQYF.